This T cell receptor (beta chain) was recorded in a study of blood T cell repertoires in COVID-19 (TCRdb year 2020). For context, the study as a whole: Collaborator samples came from the United States, Italy and Spain and covered acute and convalescent phases of COVID-19. The material from the prospective study consisted of cDNA or gDNA derived from T cells, B-cell-depleted T cells, or PBMCs. The dataset comprised deeply sampled blood TCRbeta repertoires from subjects exposed to, actively infected with, or recovered from COVID-19. The repertoires were released in a freely available public database meant as a resource for research on the immune response to SARS-CoV-2. Samples came from the ongoing ImmuneRACE study (first 160 participants) plus 1,254 subjects from 6 global collaborators. The sample metadata nearly always contained a de-identified subject ID, COVID-19 status, age in years and sex. Where available, HLA class I and class II types were taken from metadata supplied by the sample provider and were not determined by assay-based typing. The full study reports these points: Clinical and demographic metadata were provided uncurated, with the amount varying by source and participant.

The CDR3 spans 15 residues, from the cysteine through the phenylalanine. Just CDR3 DNA is preserved here, 45 bases in frame from base 1. Deletion took 5 bases off V and 0 bases off J, with a span of 13 bases between the germline ends. The germline V gene (reference sequence) supplies CDR1 MNHNY and CDR2 SVGAGI. Whole blood was collected in K2EDTA tubes by collaborating institutions according to the institutions' own protocols. Collaborator samples were shipped for TCRbeta analysis as frozen whole blood, isolated PBMCs, or DNA extracted from either sample type. As for this clone: Its binding antigen is unknown. No base-level quality is on record; no much larger clone is a single base apart.

The immunoSEQ Assay, a bias-controlled multiplex PCR, was used to amplify TCRbeta CDR3 regions from genomic DNA. In the authors' own workflow: The number of nucleated cells in each sample was estimated from the amplification of reference gene primers within the assay. To quantify the absolute abundance of each unique TCRbeta CDR3 rearrangement, sequence reads were collapsed and filtered. For each sample, productive Simpson clonality was calculated by taking the square root of Simpson's diversity index across productive rearrangements. Imported from immuneACCESS, the table was reduced by TCRdb to in-frame sequences with V and J called. These copies leave out some clones; in studies compared against another copy, an unresolved V gene accounts for under half, and the cause of the remainder is not known. That table is the source of V, J and clone size, and D and trimming were worked out from the DNA. The sample table lists fewer than 250,000 clones, about nine tenths of them with a count of one. The top ten clonotypes cover 4% to 4.5% of the sample.

This TCR was recovered from a man aged 50 to 60 with acute or convalescent COVID-19. Sequencing used peripheral blood. The chain links TRBV6-6 with TRBJ1-1, and perhaps TRBD1 as D gene, on 6 matching bases. The CDR3 loop reads CASSPDRFLNTEAFF. The DNA reads as follows: TGTGCCAGCAGTCCGGACAGATTTTTGAACACTGAAGCTTTCTTT.